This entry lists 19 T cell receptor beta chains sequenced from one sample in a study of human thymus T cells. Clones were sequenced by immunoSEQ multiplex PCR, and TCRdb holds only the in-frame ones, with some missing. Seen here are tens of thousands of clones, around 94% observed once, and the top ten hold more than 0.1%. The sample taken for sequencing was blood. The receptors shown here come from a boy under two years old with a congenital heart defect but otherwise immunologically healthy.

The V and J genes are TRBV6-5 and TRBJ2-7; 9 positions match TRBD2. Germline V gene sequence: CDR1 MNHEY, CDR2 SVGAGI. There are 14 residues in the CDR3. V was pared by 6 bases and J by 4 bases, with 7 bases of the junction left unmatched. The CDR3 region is CASRTGLASYEQYF. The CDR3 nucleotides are TGTGCCAGCAGGACGGGACTAGCTTCGTACGAGCAGTACTTC.

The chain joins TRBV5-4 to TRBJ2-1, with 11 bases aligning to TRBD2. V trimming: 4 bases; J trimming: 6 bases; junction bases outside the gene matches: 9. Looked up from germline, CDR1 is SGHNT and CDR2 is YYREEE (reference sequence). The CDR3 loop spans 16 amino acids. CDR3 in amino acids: CASSPLAGGPPNEQFF. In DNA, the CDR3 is TGTGCCAGCAGCCCTTTAGCGGGGGGGCCTCCCAATGAGCAGTTCTTC.

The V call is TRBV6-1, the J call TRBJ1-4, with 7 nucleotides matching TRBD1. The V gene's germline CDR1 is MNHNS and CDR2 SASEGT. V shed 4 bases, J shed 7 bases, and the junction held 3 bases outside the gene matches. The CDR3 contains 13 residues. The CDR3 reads CASSADRVEKLFF. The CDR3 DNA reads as TGTGCCAGCAGTGCTGACAGGGTTGAAAAACTGTTTTTT.

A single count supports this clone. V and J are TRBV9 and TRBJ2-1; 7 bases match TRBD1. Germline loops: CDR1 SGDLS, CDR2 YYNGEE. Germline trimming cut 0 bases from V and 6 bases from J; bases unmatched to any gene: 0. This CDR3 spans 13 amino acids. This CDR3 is CASSVAGGNEQFF. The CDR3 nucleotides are TGTGCCAGCAGCGTAGCAGGGGGCAATGAGCAGTTCTTC.

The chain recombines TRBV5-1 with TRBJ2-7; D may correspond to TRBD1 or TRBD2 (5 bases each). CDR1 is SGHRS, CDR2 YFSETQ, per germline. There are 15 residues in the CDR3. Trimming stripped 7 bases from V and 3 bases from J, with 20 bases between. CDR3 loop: CASSAGTEVLYEQYF. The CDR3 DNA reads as TGCGCCAGCTCAGCCGGGACGGAGGTCCTCTACGAGCAGTACTTC.

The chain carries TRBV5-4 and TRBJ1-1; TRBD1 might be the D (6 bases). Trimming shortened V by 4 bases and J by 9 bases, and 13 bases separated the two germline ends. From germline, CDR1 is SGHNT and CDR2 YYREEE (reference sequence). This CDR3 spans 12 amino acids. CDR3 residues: CASSPSGGQAFF. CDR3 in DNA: TGTGCCAGCAGCCCGTCGGGGGGGCAAGCTTTCTTT.

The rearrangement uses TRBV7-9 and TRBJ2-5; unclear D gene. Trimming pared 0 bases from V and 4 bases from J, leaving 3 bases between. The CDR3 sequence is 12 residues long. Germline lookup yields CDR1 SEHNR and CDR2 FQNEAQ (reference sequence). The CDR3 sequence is CASSLARETQYF. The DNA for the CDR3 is TGTGCCAGCAGCTTAGCACGAGAGACCCAGTACTTC.

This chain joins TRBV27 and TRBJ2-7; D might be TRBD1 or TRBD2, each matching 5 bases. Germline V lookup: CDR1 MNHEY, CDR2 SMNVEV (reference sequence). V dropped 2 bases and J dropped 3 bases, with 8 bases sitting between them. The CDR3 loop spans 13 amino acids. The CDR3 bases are TGTGCCAGCAGTTTAACAGGACTCTACGAGCAGTACTTC. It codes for CASSLTGLYEQYF.

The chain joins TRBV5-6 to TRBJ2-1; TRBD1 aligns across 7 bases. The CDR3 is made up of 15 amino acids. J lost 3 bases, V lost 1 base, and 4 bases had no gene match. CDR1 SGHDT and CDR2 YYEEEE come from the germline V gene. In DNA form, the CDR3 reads TGTGCCAGCAGCTTGCGAGGGGGCTACTACAATGAGCAGTTCTTC. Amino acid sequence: CASSLRGGYYNEQFF.

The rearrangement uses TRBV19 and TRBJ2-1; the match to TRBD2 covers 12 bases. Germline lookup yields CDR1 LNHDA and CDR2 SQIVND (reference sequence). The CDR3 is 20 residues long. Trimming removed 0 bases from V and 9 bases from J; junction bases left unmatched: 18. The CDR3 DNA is TGTGCCAGTAGTATAGAGGGCTTCGAATCTAGCGGGGGGGCCCCCGTTGAGCAGTTCTTC. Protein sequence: CASSIEGFESSGGAPVEQFF.

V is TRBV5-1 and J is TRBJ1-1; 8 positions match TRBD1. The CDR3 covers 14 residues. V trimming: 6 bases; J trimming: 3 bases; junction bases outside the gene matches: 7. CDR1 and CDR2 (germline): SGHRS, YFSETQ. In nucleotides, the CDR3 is TGCGCCAGCATGCAGGACAGGGAGGACACTGAAGCTTTCTTT. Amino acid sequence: CASMQDREDTEAFF.

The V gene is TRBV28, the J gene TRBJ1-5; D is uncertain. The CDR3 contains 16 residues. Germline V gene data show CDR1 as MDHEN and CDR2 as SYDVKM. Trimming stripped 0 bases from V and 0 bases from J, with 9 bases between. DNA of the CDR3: TGTGCCAGCAGTTTATGGAAGGCCTTTAGCAATCAGCCCCAGCATTTT. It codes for CASSLWKAFSNQPQHF.

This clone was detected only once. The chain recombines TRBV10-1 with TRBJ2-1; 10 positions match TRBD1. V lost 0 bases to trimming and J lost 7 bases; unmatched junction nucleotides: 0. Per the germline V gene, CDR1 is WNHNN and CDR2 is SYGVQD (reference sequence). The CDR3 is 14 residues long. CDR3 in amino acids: CASSESGQGNEQFF. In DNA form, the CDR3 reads TGCGCCAGCAGTGAGTCGGGACAGGGGAATGAGCAGTTCTTC.

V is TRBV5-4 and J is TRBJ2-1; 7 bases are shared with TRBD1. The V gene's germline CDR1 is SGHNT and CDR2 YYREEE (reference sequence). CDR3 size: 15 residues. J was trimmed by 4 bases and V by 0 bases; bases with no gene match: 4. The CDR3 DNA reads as TGTGCCAGCAGCTTGGAAGGGGGCCTTTACAATGAGCAGTTCTTC. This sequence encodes CASSLEGGLYNEQFF.

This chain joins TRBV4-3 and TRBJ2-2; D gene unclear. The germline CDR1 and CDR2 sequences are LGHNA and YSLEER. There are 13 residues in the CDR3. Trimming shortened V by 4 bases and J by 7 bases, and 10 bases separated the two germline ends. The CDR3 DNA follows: TGCGCCAGCAGCCGAAGCCGTTTCGGGGAGCTGTTTTTT. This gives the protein CASSRSRFGELFF.

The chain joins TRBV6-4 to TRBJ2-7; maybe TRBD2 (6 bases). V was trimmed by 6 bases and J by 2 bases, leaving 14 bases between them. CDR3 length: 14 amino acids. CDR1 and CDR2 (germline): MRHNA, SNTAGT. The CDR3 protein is CASRSGLTPYEQYF. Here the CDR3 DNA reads TGTGCCAGCAGGAGCGGGCTTACCCCCTACGAGCAGTACTTC.

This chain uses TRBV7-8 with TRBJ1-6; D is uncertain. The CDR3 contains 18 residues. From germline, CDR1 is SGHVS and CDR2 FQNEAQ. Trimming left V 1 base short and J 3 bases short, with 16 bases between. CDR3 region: CASSLEGRNLHYNSPLHF. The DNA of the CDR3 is TGTGCCAGCAGCTTAGAAGGACGAAATCTACACTATAATTCACCCCTCCACTTT.

The CDR3 sequence: CASSLQNTEAFF. The CDR3 nucleotides read TGTGCCAGCAGCTTACAGAACACTGAAGCTTTCTTT. V and J are TRBV5-4 and TRBJ1-1, with D unresolved. This CDR3 spans 12 amino acids. Trimming stripped 2 bases from V and 1 base from J, with 3 bases between. The germline V gene encodes CDR1 SGHNT and CDR2 YYREEE (reference sequence).

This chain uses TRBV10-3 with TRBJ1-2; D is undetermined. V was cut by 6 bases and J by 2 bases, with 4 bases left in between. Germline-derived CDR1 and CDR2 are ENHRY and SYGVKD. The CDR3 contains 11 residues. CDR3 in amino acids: CAIRENYGYTF. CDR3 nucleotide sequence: TGTGCCATCAGGGAAAACTATGGCTACACCTTC.